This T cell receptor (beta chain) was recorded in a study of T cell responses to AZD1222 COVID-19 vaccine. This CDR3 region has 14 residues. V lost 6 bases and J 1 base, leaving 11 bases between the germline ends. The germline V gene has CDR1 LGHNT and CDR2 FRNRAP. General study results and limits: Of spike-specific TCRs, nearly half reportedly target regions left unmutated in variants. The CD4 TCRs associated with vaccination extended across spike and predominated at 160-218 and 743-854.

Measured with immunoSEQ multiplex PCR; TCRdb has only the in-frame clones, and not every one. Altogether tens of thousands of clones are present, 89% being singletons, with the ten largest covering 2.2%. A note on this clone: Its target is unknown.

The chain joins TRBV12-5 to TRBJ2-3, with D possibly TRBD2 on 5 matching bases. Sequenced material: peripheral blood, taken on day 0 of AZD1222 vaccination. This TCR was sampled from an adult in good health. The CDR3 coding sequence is TGTGCTAGTGGCCGGGATAGCGGCACAGATACGCAGTATTTT. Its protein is CASGRDSGTDTQYF.